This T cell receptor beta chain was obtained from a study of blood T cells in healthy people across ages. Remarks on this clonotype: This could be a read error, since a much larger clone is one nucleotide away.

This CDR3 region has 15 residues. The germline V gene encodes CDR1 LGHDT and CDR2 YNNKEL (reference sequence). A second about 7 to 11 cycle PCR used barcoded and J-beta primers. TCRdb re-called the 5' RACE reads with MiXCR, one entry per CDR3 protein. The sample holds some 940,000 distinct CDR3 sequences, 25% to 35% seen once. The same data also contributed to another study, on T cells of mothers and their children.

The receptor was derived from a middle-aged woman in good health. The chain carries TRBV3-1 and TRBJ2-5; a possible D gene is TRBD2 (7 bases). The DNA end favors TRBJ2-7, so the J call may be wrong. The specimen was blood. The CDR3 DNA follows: TGTGCCAGCAGCCAGGGGAGGGGGGGATCCCACGAGCAGTACTTC. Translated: CASSQGRGGSHEQYF.